The text below deals with one T cell receptor beta chain. Its specificity is unknown. The V end lost 1 base, the J end lost 5 bases, and 17 bases lay between the germline ends. The length of the CDR3 is 16 residues. The V gene's germline CDR1 is SGHTS and CDR2 YDEGEE. This sample is part of a study of T cells in localized non-small cell lung cancer. Notes on the study in general: Maximal T cell clonality occurred in uninvolved adjacent lung, with tumor ranking below it. The appearance of a median approximately 60 of the top 100 tumor clones was seen in adjacent lung. Analysis by sequencing included only one tumor region, so heterogeneity remains possible.

Repertoires were generated with immunoSEQ multiplex PCR, while TCRdb's copy carries only in-frame clones and drops some. The data show 45,000 to 55,000 clones, with roughly 80% seen just once and roughly a sixth held by the top ten. The sequence was collected from a man aged 40 to 75 with stage I squamous cell lung carcinoma. The sample was peripheral blood, taken before any cancer treatment. The chain couples TRBV5-8 to TRBJ2-3, with D possibly called TRBD1 or TRBD2 (6 bases each). CDR3 in amino acids: CASSLNLARGGDTQYF. The CDR3 bases are TGTGCCAGCAGCTTGAATCTGGCCAGGGGAGGAGATACGCAGTATTTT.